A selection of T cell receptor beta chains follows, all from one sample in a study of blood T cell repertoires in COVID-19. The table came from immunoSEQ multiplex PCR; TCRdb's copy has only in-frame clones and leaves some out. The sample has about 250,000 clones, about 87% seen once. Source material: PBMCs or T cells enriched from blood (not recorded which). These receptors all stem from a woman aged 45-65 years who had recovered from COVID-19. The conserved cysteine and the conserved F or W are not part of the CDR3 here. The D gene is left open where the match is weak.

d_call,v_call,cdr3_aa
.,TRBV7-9,ASNLGANTEAF
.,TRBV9,ASSPRDEPYEQY
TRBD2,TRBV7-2,ASRGTSATYEQY
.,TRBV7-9,ASSYRGNGYT
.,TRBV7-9,ASFRDSSYNEQF
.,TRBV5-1,ASSLAGQMSSYNSPLH
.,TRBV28,ASSVLVGEKLF
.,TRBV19,ASSIGGGGIYEQY
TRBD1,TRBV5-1,ASSSQGQGQETQY
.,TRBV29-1,SVGVWRGEQY
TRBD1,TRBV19,ASRAGQGASGANVLT
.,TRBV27,ASSFRGTEAF
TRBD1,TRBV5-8,ASSRDRSQETQY
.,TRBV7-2,ASSLFGRLNTEAF
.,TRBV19,ASSIREYSNQPQH
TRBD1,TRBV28,ASSSPRDRSPDTQY
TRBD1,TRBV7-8,ASSPDRENSPLH
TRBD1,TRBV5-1,ASSLNAQGMNSPLH
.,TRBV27,ASSLGQMQETQY
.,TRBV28,ASLFSPLQGEGYT
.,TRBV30,AWSPEVTEAF
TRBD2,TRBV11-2,ASSLKGLAGDNEQF
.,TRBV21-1,ASSSRDRGLGNQPQH
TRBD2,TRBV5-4,ASSPRLAVQQETQY
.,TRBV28,ASSIPSTDTQY
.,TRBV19,ASSRAPSTSYNEQF
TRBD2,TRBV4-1,ASNRGLAGVYEQF
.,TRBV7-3,ASSADSSRAAEQY
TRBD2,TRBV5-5,ASSFAGGDYEQY
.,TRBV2,ASSPPRLSWPYNEQF
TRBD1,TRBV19,ASSIRDRDGYT
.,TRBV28,ASSGGPRSSYEKLF
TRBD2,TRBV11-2,ASSLRTSGRATDTQY
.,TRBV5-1,ASSTDMRGNEQY
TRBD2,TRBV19,ASTRTSGSYEQY
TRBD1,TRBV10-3,AISAGQGWTEAF
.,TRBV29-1,SAKTGSDSNQPQH
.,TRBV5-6,ASREGQEDTQY
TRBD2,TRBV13,AGLAGGTDTQY
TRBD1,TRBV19,ASSTDRGVYEEQY
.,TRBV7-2,ASSLGGTETQY
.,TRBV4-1,ASSQEAPNPGNTIY
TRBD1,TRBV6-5,ASSYSGLGTDEKLF
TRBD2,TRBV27,ASTLGSGNYNEQF
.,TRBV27,ASSQNSGMDYEQY
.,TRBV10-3,AISDSLTGGRDTEAF
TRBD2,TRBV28,ASSGLAASSYNEQF
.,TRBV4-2,ASSQETEFSPLH
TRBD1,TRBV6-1,ASSARDRGTYNEQF
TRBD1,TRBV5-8,ASSLVRTGGVDTEAF
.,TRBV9,ASSFREADTDTQY
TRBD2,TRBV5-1,ASSGGTSLGTDTQY
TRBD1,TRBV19,ASSSPGTVLTDTQY
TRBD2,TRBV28,ASSMGGSNEQF
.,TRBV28,ASRQGSGEKLF
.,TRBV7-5,ARSSPSDTAGGPNYEQY
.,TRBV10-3,AISALGGTEAF